A single sample is the source of the 7 T cell receptor beta chains below, sequenced in a study of blood T cells in healthy people across ages. Through a sample-barcoded 5' primer and a J-beta primer mix, a second PCR was run for about 6 to 11 cycles. TCRdb re-called the 5' RACE reads through MiXCR, storing one row per CDR3 protein. The sample has approximately 850,000 distinct CDR3 sequences; more than 40% are singletons. Sequencing input: blood. The receptors come from a man in his sixties in good health.

This clonotype was recorded many times. V gene TRBV20-1 combines with J gene TRBJ1-2, with 10 bases that match TRBD1. The germline V gene encodes CDR1 DFQATT and CDR2 SNEGSKA (reference sequence). The CDR3 covers 15 residues. The V and J ends lost 3 bases and 7 bases, in that order; junction bases with no gene match: 11. The DNA of the CDR3 is TGCAGTGCTAGGGAATCGGACAGGGGGAGTTGTGGCTACACCTTC. Amino acid sequence: CSARESDRGSCGYTF.

Points on this clonotype: Being one base from a much bigger clone, this may be a read error. V usage is TRBV27 and J usage is TRBJ2-1, with D perhaps assigned TRBD1 or TRBD2 (6 bases each). Germline values: CDR1 MNHEY, CDR2 SMNVEV (reference sequence). V lost 3 bases to trimming and J lost 10 bases, with 19 bases between them. The CDR3 has 15 residues. CDR3 in amino acids: CASSFGGPRTGEQFF. CDR3 DNA: TGTGCCAGCAGTTTCGGGGGCCCGAGAACGGGGGAGCAGTTCTTC.

In nucleotides, the CDR3 is TGCGCCAGCAGCCCTTCAACACAACCCGGGACAGCCACCACCGGGGAGCTGTTTTTT. Amino acids: CASSPSTQPGTATTGELFF. The chain has TRBV4-1 and TRBJ2-2, with 7 bases identical to TRBD1. CDR1 MGHRA and CDR2 YSYEKL come from the germline V gene. The CDR3 totals 19 residues. Trimming at V came to 4 bases and at J to 4 bases, leaving 18 bases not matched to a gene.

The gene calls are TRBV12-3 or TRBV12-4 and TRBJ2-7; no reliable D call. This CDR3 is 12 amino acids long. V was trimmed by 7 bases and J by 4 bases, leaving 11 bases between them. CDR3 loop: CASILVTYEQYF. CDR3 bases: TGTGCCAGCATTCTTGTGACATACGAGCAGTACTTC.

The V and J genes are TRBV2 and TRBJ2-1, with D possibly called TRBD1 or TRBD2 (5 bases each). V was cut by 5 bases and J by 6 bases, with 8 bases left in between. This CDR3 comprises 12 residues. CDR1 is SNHLY and CDR2 is FYNNEI in the germline V gene. The CDR3 region has the DNA TGTGCCAGCAGTCGGGGCACCAATGAGCAGTTCTTC. It codes for CASSRGTNEQFF.

This clonotype was counted a few times. The V and J genes are TRBV7-9 and TRBJ2-3; no definite D call. This CDR3 contains 14 residues. Trimming took 1 base from V and 2 from J, leaving 7 bases between them. Germline CDR1 SEHNR, CDR2 FQNEAQ (reference sequence). The DNA of the CDR3 is TGTGCCAGCAGCTTAGACTGGGACACAGATACGCAGTATTTT. It codes for CASSLDWDTDTQYF.

V and J are TRBV6-6 and TRBJ2-1; TRBD2 agrees at 8 bases. In germline, CDR1 is MNHNY, CDR2 SVGAGI (reference sequence). The junction had 9 bases not matched to a gene; V was cut back by 0 bases and J by 5 bases. This CDR3 is 17 amino acids long. The CDR3 DNA reads TGTGCCAGCAGTTACTCGAGTGTCGGGACTAGTAACAATGAGCAGTTCTTC. This codes for CASSYSSVGTSNNEQFF.